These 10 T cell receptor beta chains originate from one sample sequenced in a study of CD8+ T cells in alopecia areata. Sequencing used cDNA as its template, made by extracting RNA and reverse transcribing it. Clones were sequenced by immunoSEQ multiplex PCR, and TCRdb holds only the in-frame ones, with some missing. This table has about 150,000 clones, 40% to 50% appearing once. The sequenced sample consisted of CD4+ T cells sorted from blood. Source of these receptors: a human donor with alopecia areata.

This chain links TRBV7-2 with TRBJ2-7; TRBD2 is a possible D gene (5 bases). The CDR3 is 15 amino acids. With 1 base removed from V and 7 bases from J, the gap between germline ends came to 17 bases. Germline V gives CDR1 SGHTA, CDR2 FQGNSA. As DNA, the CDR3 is TGTGCCAGCAGCTTAGAGGCTAGCCCCCTAGGGGAGCAGTACTTC. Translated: CASSLEASPLGEQYF.

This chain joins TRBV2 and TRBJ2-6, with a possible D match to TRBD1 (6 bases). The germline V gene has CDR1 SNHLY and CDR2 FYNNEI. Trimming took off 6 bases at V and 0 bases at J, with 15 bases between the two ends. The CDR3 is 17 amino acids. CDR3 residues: CASRRTDMSSGANVLTF. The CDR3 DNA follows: TGTGCCAGCAGACGGACAGACATGAGCTCTGGGGCCAACGTCCTGACTTTC.

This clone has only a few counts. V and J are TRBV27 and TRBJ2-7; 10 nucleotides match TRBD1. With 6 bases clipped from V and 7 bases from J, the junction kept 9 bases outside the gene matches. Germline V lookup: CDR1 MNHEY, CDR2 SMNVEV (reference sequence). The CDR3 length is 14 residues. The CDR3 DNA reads TGTGCCAGCAGCTACCGGGACAGGGGTGGTGAGCAGTACTTC. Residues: CASSYRDRGGEQYF.

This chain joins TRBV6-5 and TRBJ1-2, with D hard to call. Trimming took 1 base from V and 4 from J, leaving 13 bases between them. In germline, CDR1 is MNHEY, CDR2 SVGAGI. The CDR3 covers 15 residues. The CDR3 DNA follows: TGTGCCAGCAGTTACTACAGAGGACGGGGCTATGGCTACACCTTC. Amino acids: CASSYYRGRGYGYTF.

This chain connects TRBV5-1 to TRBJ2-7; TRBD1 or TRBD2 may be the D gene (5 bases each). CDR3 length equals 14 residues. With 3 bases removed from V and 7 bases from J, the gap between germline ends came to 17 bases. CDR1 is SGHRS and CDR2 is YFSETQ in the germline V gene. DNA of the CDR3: TGCGCCAGCAGCTCAAGGACACCCGAGGGAGAGCAGTACTTC. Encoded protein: CASSSRTPEGEQYF.

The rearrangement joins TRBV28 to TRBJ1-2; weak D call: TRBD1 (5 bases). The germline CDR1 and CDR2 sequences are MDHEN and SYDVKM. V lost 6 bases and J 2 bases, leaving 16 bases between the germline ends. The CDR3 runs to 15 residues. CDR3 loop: CASRFGGTANYGYTF. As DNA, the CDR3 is TGTGCCAGCAGATTTGGTGGGACGGCAAACTATGGCTACACCTTC.

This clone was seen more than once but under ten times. In DNA, the CDR3 is TGTGCCAGCAGCTCCACTCCAGGGGGACTCCAGTACTTC. The encoded protein is CASSSTPGGLQYF. The genes are TRBV7-3 and TRBJ2-5; D possibly corresponds to TRBD1 (7 bases). V dropped 4 bases and J dropped 10 bases, with 16 bases sitting between them. The CDR3 sequence is 13 residues long. In germline, CDR1 is SGHTA, CDR2 FQGTGA.

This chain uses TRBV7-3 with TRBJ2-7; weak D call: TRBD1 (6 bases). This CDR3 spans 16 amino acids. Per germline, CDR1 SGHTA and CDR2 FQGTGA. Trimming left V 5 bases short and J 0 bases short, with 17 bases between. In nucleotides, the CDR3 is TGTGCCAGCAGCCCTAAAGGGTGGGACACCTCCTACGAGCAGTACTTC. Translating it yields CASSPKGWDTSYEQYF.

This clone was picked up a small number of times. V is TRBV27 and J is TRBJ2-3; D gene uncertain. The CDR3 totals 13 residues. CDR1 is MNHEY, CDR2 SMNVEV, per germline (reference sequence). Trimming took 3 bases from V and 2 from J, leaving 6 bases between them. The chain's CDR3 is CASSFTDTDTQYF. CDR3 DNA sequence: TGTGCCAGCAGTTTTACAGACACAGATACGCAGTATTTT.

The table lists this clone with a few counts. The CDR3 spells CSVARLAPDRGEQYF. Written as DNA, the CDR3 is TGCAGCGTCGCCCGACTAGCCCCCGATCGCGGCGAGCAGTACTTC. This sequence joins TRBV29-1 and TRBJ2-7; 7 nucleotides agree with TRBD2. The CDR3 spans 15 residues. Germline values: CDR1 SQVTM, CDR2 ANQGSEA. V lost 6 bases to trimming and J lost 6 bases; unmatched junction nucleotides: 17.